Presented here are 14 T cell receptor beta chains from one specimen sequenced in a study of blood T cell repertoires in COVID-19. The repertoire was sequenced with immunoSEQ multiplex PCR; TCRdb's copy has only in-frame clones and lacks some. Of fewer than 90,000 clones listed, just over 85% are singletons. The sequenced sample was peripheral blood. The receptor source for this set is a woman aged 80 or older with active or convalescent COVID-19.

In its sample, this clone was seen a few times. The chain is built from TRBV4-3 and TRBJ1-2; no definite D call. Trimming pared 0 bases from V and 8 bases from J, leaving 22 bases between. CDR1 is LGHNA, CDR2 YSLEER, per germline. The CDR3 loop spans 17 amino acids. This CDR3 reads CASSQDSATGWRLGYTF. DNA of the CDR3: TGCGCCAGCAGCCAAGACTCGGCCACGGGTTGGAGGTTGGGCTACACCTTC.

J is TRBJ2-1 and V is TRBV24-1, with TRBD2 identical over 7 bases. From germline, CDR1 is KGHDR and CDR2 SFDVKD. V was pared by 4 bases and J by 1 base, with 9 bases of the junction left unmatched. This CDR3 comprises 17 residues. The DNA for the CDR3 is TGTGCCACCAGTGACCTTGGGACGGGGGGTTCCTACAATGAGCAGTTCTTC. Protein product: CATSDLGTGGSYNEQFF.

The rearrangement links TRBV11-2 to TRBJ1-1; a possible D gene is TRBD1 (5 bases). Per the germline V gene, CDR1 is SGHAT and CDR2 is FQNNGV. The V end lost 0 bases, the J end lost 4 bases, and 12 bases lay between the germline ends. CDR3 length equals 15 residues. The CDR3 DNA sequence: TGTGCCAGCAGCTTAGAGCCGTCCGGGGGCACTGAAGCTTTCTTT. This codes for CASSLEPSGGTEAFF.

The rearrangement links TRBV5-4 to TRBJ1-5, with D possibly matching TRBD1 (6 bases). CDR1 and CDR2 from the germline V gene are SGHNT and YYREEE (reference sequence). The CDR3 is 14 residues long. The ends were cut back, 4 bases at V and 4 bases at J, with 12 bases in the middle. CDR3 residues: CASSTGGANQPQHF. The CDR3 DNA sequence: TGTGCCAGCAGCACCGGGGGGGCGAATCAGCCCCAGCATTTT.

The V gene is TRBV7-9, the J gene TRBJ1-2; 8 bases fit TRBD1. CDR3 size: 14 residues. Germline V gene lookup returns CDR1 SEHNR and CDR2 FQNEAQ (reference sequence). The junction had 5 bases not matched to a gene; V was cut back by 4 bases and J by 4 bases. The DNA for the CDR3 is TGTGCCAGCAGCTCGGACAGGGATGGCTATGGCTACACCTTC. This encodes CASSSDRDGYGYTF. Using reference TRBV7-9 and TRBJ1-2 for the parts outside the CDR3, the full variable domain is DTGVSQNPRHKITKRGQNVTFRCDPISEHNRLYWYRQTLGQGPEFLTYFQNEAQLEKSRLLSDRFSAERPKGSFSTLEIQRTEQGDSAMYLCASSSDRDGYGYTFGSGTRLTVV.

The chain combines TRBV7-9 with TRBJ2-1; D might be TRBD2 (6 bases). There are 14 residues in the CDR3. The germline CDR1 and CDR2 sequences are SEHNR and FQNEAQ (reference sequence). V was cut by 2 bases and J by 2 bases, with 7 bases left in between. The CDR3 sequence: CASSLQRAYNEQFF. DNA for the CDR3: TGTGCCAGCAGCTTACAGCGGGCCTACAATGAGCAGTTCTTC.

The chain uses TRBV3-1 (or the pseudogene TRBV3-2) and TRBJ2-3; 13 positions match TRBD2. The CDR3 consists of 16 residues. V trimming: 2 bases; J trimming: 4 bases; junction bases outside the gene matches: 3. Germline lookup yields CDR1 LGHDT and CDR2 YNNKEL (reference sequence). The CDR3 DNA follows: TGTGCCAGCAGCCAACAGGGACTAGCGGGGTCAGATACGCAGTATTTT. Encoded protein: CASSQQGLAGSDTQYF.

The CDR3 loop is CSVELDRAPGGYTF. In nucleotides, the CDR3 is TGCAGCGTTGAACTCGACAGGGCCCCCGGTGGCTACACCTTC. The chain uses TRBV29-1 and TRBJ1-2; the match to TRBD1 covers 7 bases. This CDR3 spans 14 amino acids. Germline loops: CDR1 SQVTM, CDR2 ANQGSEA. V was pared by 2 bases and J by 7 bases, with 10 bases of the junction left unmatched.

This sequence joins TRBV4-2 and TRBJ1-4; possibly TRBD1 for D (6 bases). The V gene's germline CDR1 is LGHNA and CDR2 YNFKEQ. The V gene lost 0 bases and the J gene lost 8 bases, with 13 bases spanning the gap. The length of the CDR3 is 15 residues. The CDR3 loop is CASSQDAGEWEKLFF. The CDR3 DNA sequence: TGTGCCAGCAGCCAAGATGCAGGGGAGTGGGAAAAACTGTTTTTT.

This chain links TRBV5-5 with TRBJ2-2; TRBD2 matches at 16 bases. The CDR3 has 19 residues. The junction had 10 bases not matched to a gene; V was cut back by 3 bases and J by 5 bases. Germline CDR1 SGHKS, CDR2 YYEKEE (reference sequence). As DNA, the CDR3 is TGTGCCAGCAGCTCCGTTCCGGGACTAGCGGGGGGGCGAACCGGGGAGCTGTTTTTT. It is translated as CASSSVPGLAGGRTGELFF.

V usage is TRBV15 and J usage is TRBJ2-7, with D perhaps TRBD2 (5 bases). Germline V gives CDR1 LNHNV, CDR2 YYDKDF (reference sequence). Trimming took 3 bases from V and 3 from J, leaving 12 bases between them. The CDR3 is made up of 14 amino acids. In DNA form, the CDR3 reads TGTGCCACCAGCAGGGAAACCGGGAACTACGAGCAGTACTTC. Translated, it gives CATSRETGNYEQYF.

The V gene is TRBV10-3, the J gene TRBJ1-2; TRBD1 agrees at 8 bases. The V gene's germline CDR1 is ENHRY and CDR2 SYGVKD. The CDR3 is made up of 13 amino acids. V was pared by 10 bases and J by 3 bases, with 7 bases of the junction left unmatched. DNA of the CDR3: TGTGCCACCCAGGAGACAGGGGACTATGGCTACACCTTC. Translation gives CATQETGDYGYTF.

This chain uses TRBV6-5 with TRBJ1-2; TRBD1 agrees at 7 bases. In germline, CDR1 is MNHEY, CDR2 SVGAGI. V trimming: 6 bases; J trimming: 2 bases; junction bases outside the gene matches: 6. The CDR3 is 14 amino acids. The DNA of the CDR3 is TGTGCCAGCAGCTCACAGGGGTCCAACTATGGCTACACCTTC. Its translation: CASSSQGSNYGYTF.

This rearrangement joins TRBV21-1 to TRBJ1-1; TRBD1 is the table's D call and was not checked against the DNA. TRBV21-1 is labeled a pseudogene. CDR3 length: 17 residues. CDR3 nucleotide sequence: TGTGCCAGCAGCAAAGTCGATCTTTGGACAGACGGAGGTGAAGCTTTCTTT. Translation gives CASSKVDLWTDGGEAFF.